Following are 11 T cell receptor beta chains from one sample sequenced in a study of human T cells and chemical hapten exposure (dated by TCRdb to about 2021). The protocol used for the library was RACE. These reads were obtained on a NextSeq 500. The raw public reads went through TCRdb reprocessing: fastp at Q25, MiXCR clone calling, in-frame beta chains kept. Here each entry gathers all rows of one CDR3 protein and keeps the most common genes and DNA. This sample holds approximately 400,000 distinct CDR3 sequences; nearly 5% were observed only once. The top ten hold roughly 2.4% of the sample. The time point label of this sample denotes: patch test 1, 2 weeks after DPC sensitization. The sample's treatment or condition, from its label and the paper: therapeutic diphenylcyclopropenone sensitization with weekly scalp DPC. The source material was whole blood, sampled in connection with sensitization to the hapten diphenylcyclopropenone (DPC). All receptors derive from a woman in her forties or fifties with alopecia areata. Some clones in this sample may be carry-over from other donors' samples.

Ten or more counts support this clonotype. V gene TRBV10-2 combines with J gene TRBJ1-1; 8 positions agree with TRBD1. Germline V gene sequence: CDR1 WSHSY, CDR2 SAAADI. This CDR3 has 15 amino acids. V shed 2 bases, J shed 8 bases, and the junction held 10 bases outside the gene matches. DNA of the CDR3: TGCGCCAGCAGTGAGGCCCAGGGGGCCCGGGAGGAAGCTTTCTTT. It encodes CASSEAQGAREEAFF.

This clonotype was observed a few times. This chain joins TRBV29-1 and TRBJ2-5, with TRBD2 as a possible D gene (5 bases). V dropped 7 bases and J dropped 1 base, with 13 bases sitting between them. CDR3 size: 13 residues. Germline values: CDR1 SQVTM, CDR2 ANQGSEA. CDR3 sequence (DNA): TGCAGCGGTAGAGCGGATCCCCAAGAGACCCAGTACTTC. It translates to CSGRADPQETQYF.

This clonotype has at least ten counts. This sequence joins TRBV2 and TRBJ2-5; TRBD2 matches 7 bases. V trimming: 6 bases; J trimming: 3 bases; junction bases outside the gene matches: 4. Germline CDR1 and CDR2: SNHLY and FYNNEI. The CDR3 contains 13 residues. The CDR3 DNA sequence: TGTGCCAGCAGCCCGGGAGGTGAAGAGACCCAGTACTTC. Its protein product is CASSPGGEETQYF.

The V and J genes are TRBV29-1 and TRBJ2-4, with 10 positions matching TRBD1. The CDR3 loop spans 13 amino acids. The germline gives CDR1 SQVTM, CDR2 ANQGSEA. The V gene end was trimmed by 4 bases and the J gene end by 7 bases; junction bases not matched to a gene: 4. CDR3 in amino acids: CSVGAGQGNIQYF. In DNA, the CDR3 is TGCAGCGTTGGGGCGGGACAGGGGAACATTCAGTACTTC.

The CDR3 DNA is TGCAGTGGCCGGGACGGTTTGAACACTGAAGCTTTCTTT. Residues: CSGRDGLNTEAFF. The V gene is TRBV20-1, the J gene TRBJ1-1; tentatively, D is TRBD1 (5 bases). The V and J ends lost 7 bases and 0 bases respectively, with 12 bases between them. Germline V gives CDR1 DFQATT, CDR2 SNEGSKA (reference sequence). The CDR3 sequence is 13 residues long.

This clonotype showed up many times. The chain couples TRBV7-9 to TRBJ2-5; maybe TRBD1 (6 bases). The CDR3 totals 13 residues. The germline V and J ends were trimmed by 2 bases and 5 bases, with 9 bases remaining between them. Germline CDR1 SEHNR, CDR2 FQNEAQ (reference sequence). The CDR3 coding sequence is TGTGCCAGCAGCTTAACAGGGACGGAGACCCAGTACTTC. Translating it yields CASSLTGTETQYF.

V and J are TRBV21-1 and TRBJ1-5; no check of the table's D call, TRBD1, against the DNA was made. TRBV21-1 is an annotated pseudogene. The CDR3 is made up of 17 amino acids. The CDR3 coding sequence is TGTGCCAGCCCTGTAAGAACAGGGGCCCCGTTCAATCAGCCCCAGCATTTT. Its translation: CASPVRTGAPFNQPQHF.

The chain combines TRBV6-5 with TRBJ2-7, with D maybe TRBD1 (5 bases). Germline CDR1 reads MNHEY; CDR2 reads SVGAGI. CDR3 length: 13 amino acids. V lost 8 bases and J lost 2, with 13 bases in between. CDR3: CASSDIGPYEQYF. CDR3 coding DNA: TGTGCCAGCTCGGACATCGGTCCCTACGAGCAGTACTTC.

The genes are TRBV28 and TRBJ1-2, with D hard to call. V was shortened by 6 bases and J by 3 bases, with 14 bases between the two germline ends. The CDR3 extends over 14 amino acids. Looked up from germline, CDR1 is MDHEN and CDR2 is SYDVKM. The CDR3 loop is CASSSADNYYGYTF. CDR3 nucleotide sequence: TGTGCCAGCAGCTCAGCAGACAATTACTATGGCTACACCTTC.

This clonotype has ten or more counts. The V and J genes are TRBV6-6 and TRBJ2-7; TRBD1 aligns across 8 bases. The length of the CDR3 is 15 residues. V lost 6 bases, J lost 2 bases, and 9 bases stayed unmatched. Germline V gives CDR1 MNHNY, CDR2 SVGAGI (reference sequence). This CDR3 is CASSPRDRGAYEQYF. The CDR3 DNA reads TGTGCCAGCAGCCCCCGAGACAGGGGTGCCTACGAGCAGTACTTC.

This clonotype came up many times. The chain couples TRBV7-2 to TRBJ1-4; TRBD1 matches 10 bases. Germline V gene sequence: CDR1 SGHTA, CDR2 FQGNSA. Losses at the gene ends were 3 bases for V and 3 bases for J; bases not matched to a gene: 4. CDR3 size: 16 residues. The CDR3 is CASSLGQGFANEKLFF. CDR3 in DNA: TGTGCCAGCAGCTTGGGACAGGGGTTTGCTAATGAAAAACTGTTTTTT.